Listed below are T cell receptor beta chains from one sample, sequenced in a study of blood T cell repertoires in COVID-19. Clones were sequenced by immunoSEQ multiplex PCR, and TCRdb holds only the in-frame ones, with some missing. The repertoire has some 460,000 clones, around 87% of them found once; the top ten carry 0.7%. Sequenced input: PBMCs or T cells enriched from blood (not recorded which). All receptors derive from a woman under 30 who had recovered from COVID-19. Both conserved end residues are part of each CDR3. D genes are given only for firm matches. Not all rows give a size; the values are once, few, many and, for expanded clones, a class.

D gene | J gene | V gene | clone size | CDR3 protein | CDR3 DNA
NA | TRBJ2-3 | TRBV2 | once | CASSEQGYTDTQYF | TGTGCCAGCAGTGAACAGGGATACACAGATACGCAGTATTTT
TRBD1 | TRBJ2-2 | TRBV18 | few | CATLGQGDTGELFF | TGTGCCACCCTAGGACAGGGGGACACCGGGGAGCTGTTTTTT
NA | TRBJ1-6 | TRBV7-8 | few | CASSVWEESPLHF | TGTGCCAGCAGCGTATGGGAGGAATCACCCCTCCACTTT
TRBD2 | TRBJ2-7 | TRBV10-3 | NA | CAITNSGGSYEQYF | TGTGCCATCACCAATAGCGGGGGGTCATACGAGCAGTACTTC
NA | TRBJ2-3 | TRBV3-1/TRBV3-2 | NA | CASSQVPSGTQYF | TGTGCCAGCAGCCAAGTTCCCAGCGGAACGCAGTATTTT
NA | TRBJ1-2 | TRBV5-4 | NA | CASSLNGGGGGYTF | TGTGCCAGCAGCTTAAACGGGGGTGGAGGTGGCTACACCTTC
TRBD1 | TRBJ1-2 | TRBV6-5 | NA | CASSRQGIGYGYTF | TGTGCCAGCAGCAGACAGGGGATAGGCTATGGCTACACCTTC
TRBD1 | TRBJ1-3 | TRBV2 | NA | CASRLWTGRTGNTIYF | TGTGCCAGCAGGCTTTGGACAGGGAGAACTGGAAACACCATATATTTT
NA | TRBJ2-3 | TRBV5-6 | NA | CASSLEGGATDTQYF | TGTGCCAGCAGCTTGGAAGGCGGGGCTACAGATACGCAGTATTTT
NA | TRBJ1-1 | TRBV19 | NA | CASSAQGSNTEAFF | TGTGCCAGTAGTGCACAGGGCTCGAACACTGAAGCTTTCTTT
TRBD1 | TRBJ2-7 | TRBV4-2 | once | CASSRLLGTGNYEQYF | TGTGCCAGCAGCCGCCTCCTCGGGACAGGCAATTACGAGCAGTACTTC
NA | TRBJ2-3 | TRBV30 | NA | CAWTRGSGTDTQYF | TGTGCCTGGACAAGGGGGTCGGGCACAGATACGCAGTATTTT
NA | TRBJ1-4 | TRBV2 | NA | CASSGTATNEKLFF | TGTGCCAGCAGTGGGACAGCAACTAATGAAAAACTGTTTTTT
NA | TRBJ2-7 | TRBV5-1 | NA | CASSLAGGREYEQYF | TGCGCCAGCAGCTTGGCCGGGGGGCGCGAGTACGAGCAGTACTTC
NA | TRBJ2-7 | TRBV30 | NA | CAWSGPGFYEQYF | TGTGCCTGGAGTGGACCAGGGTTTTACGAGCAGTACTTC
NA | TRBJ2-5 | TRBV29-1 | NA | CSLTTSTGETQYF | TGCAGCCTGACTACATCCACGGGAGAGACCCAGTACTTC
NA | TRBJ1-5 | TRBV4-1 | NA | CASSPKRLAGPKQQPQHF | TGCGCCAGCAGCCCCAAGAGGTTGGCGGGACCGAAGCAGCAGCCCCAGCATTTT